These 7 T cell receptor beta chains were sequenced from one sample in a study of regulatory T cells in long-lasting Graves disease. Sample time point: newly diagnosed GD, antithyroid drugs for less than 3 months. RNA extracted from PBMCs served as the sequencing template. Through Arm-PCR of CDR3 regions and iRepertoire HTBI primers, TCR beta libraries were built. TCRdb analysed the multiplex PCR reads with MiXCR anew, one entry per CDR3 protein. The repertoire holds about 220,000 distinct CDR3 sequences, with roughly 19% as singletons. These sequences were also reported in another study, on T cells in Graves' hyperthyroidism and ophthalmopathy.

The sequenced sample was peripheral blood mononuclear cells (PBMCs), obtained at new diagnosis, from a patient treated with antithyroid drugs. These receptors came from a woman in her twenties or thirties with Graves disease.

V usage is TRBV20-1 and J usage is TRBJ1-1, with 7 bases matching TRBD1. Germline V gene data show CDR1 as DFQATT and CDR2 as SNEGSKA (reference sequence). The CDR3 sequence is 13 residues long. V shed 3 bases, J shed 4 bases, and the junction held 5 bases outside the gene matches. The CDR3 nucleotides are TGCAGTGCTAGCGCAGGGACAGCCACTGAAGCTTTCTTT. The encoded protein is CSASAGTATEAFF.

There are many counts of this clonotype. The V and J genes are TRBV12-3 or TRBV12-4 and TRBJ2-4, with D tentatively TRBD1 or TRBD2 (5 bases each). The CDR3 runs 16 residues. Trimming left V 6 bases short and J 0 bases short, with 15 bases between. The CDR3 loop is CASSPSGTLAKNIQYF. The DNA of the CDR3 is TGTGCCAGCAGCCCTTCCGGGACCCTAGCCAAAAACATTCAGTACTTC.

A remark on this clonotype: A much larger clone lies one base from this, so it may be a read error. The gene calls are TRBV2 and TRBJ2-5; TRBD1 or TRBD2 may be the D gene (6 bases each). The germline V gene has CDR1 SNHLY and CDR2 FYNNEI. The CDR3 is 13 amino acids. CDR3 coding DNA: TGTGCCAGCGCGGGGACAATACAAGGGACCCAGTACTTC. It codes for CASAGTIQGTQYF. Together with reference TRBV2 and TRBJ2-5, the CDR3 gives the full variable domain: EPEVTQTPSHQVTQMGQEVILRCVPISNHLYFYWYRQILGQKVEFLVSFYNNEISEKSEIFDDQFSVERPDGSNFTLKIRSTKLEDSAMYFCASAGTIQGTQYFGPGTRLLVL.

This clonotype was counted at least ten times. V gene TRBV27 combines with J gene TRBJ2-3, with D unresolved. The CDR3 has 14 residues. Trimming cost V 5 bases and J 4 bases, with 13 bases left between them. Germline-derived CDR1 and CDR2 are MNHEY and SMNVEV (reference sequence). CDR3 DNA sequence: TGTGCCAGCAGTATTTTCTCTGGGGCAGATACGCAGTATTTT. This sequence encodes CASSIFSGADTQYF.

This clonotype has a handful of counts. This rearrangement joins TRBV10-1 to TRBJ1-5; D is unclear. Deletions cut 6 bases from V and 6 bases from J, with 9 bases between. In germline, CDR1 is WNHNN, CDR2 SYGVQD (reference sequence). This CDR3 has 12 residues. CDR3 region: CASSSPGQPQHF. CDR3 bases: TGCGCCAGCAGCAGTCCCGGTCAGCCCCAGCATTTT.

This clonotype was seen many times. The chain joins TRBV2 to TRBJ2-5, with a weak D call TRBD2 (6 bases). CDR3 size: 13 residues. Germline V lookup: CDR1 SNHLY, CDR2 FYNNEI. The V and J ends lost 5 bases and 8 bases respectively, with 15 bases between them. CDR3 in DNA: TGTGCCAGCAGTCGGGACTCCTTTGAAACCCAGTACTTC. It specifies CASSRDSFETQYF.

The rearrangement uses TRBV5-5 and TRBJ2-3, with TRBD2 matching over 8 bases. The CDR3 spans 18 residues. The J segment lost 6 bases and the V segment lost 0 bases, leaving 15 bases of the junction unmatched. Germline lookup yields CDR1 SGHKS and CDR2 YYEKEE (reference sequence). CDR3 region: CASSLAAPSRGVADTQYF. CDR3 DNA sequence: TGTGCCAGCAGCTTGGCCGCGCCTTCGCGGGGGGTCGCCGATACGCAGTATTTT.